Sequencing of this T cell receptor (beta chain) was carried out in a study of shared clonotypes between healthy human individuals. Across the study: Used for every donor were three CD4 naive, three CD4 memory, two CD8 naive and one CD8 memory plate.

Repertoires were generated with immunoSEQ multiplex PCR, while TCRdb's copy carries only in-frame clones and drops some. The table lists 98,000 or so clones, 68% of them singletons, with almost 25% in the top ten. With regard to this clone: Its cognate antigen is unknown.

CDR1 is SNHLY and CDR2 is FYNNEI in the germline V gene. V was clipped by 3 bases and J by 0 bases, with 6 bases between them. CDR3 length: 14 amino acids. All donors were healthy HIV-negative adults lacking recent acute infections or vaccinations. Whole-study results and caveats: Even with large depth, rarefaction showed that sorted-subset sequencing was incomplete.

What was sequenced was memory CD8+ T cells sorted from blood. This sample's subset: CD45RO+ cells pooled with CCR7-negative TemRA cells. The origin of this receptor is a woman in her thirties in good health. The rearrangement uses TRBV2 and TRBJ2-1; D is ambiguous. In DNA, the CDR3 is TGTGCCAGCAGTGACTATCGCTCCTACAATGAGCAGTTCTTC. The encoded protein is CASSDYRSYNEQFF.